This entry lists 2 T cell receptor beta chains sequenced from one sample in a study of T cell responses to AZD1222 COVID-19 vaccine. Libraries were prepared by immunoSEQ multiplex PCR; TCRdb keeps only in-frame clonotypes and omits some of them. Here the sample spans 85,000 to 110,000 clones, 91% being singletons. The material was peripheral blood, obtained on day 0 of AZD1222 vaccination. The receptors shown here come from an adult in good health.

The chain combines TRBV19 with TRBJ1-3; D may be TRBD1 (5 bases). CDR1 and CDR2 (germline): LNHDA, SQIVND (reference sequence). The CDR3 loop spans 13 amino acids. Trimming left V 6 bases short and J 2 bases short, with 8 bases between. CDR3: CASSQGPGNTIYF. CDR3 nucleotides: TGTGCCAGTAGCCAGGGACCTGGAAACACCATATATTTT.

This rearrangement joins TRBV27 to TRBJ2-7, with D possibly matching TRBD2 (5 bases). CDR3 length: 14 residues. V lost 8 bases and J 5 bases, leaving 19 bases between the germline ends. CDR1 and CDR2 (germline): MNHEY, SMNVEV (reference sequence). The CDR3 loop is CASGIRGPLHEQYF. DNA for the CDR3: TGTGCCAGCGGGATACGAGGGCCTCTACACGAGCAGTACTTC.